The clone carrying this T cell receptor beta chain has a handful of counts. Its target is not known. Stated time point: patch test 2, 6 weeks after DPC sensitization. Noted treatment: therapeutic diphenylcyclopropenone sensitization with weekly scalp DPC. TCRdb analysed the RACE reads with MiXCR anew, one entry per CDR3 protein. This table has 100,000 or so distinct CDR3 sequences, more than 9.5% appearing once. Germline loops: CDR1 SGHTA, CDR2 FQGNSA. This CDR3 is 16 amino acids long. Trimming at V came to 5 bases and at J to 1 base, leaving 9 bases not matched to a gene. The data were taken from a study of human T cells and chemical hapten exposure. General study results and limits: TCRs above 1 in 1000 frequency did not change with DPC sensitization.

This TCR derives from a man between 35 and 55 years old with alopecia areata. Some clones in this sample may be carry-over from other donors' samples. The chain has TRBV7-2 and TRBJ2-3; TRBD2 agrees at 7 bases. The source was whole blood, collected in connection with sensitization to the hapten diphenylcyclopropenone (DPC). This chain's CDR3 is CASSQTSRPRTDTQYF. The CDR3 DNA sequence: TGTGCCAGCAGCCAGACTAGCAGGCCACGCACAGATACGCAGTATTTT.